The 23 T cell receptor beta chains listed next were all sequenced from one sample in a study of early T cells in non-severe SARS-CoV-2 infection. TCRdb re-analysed the 5' RACE reads in MiXCR, keeping a single row per CDR3 protein. The sample has nearly 50,000 distinct CDR3 sequences, over 5% seen once. The input for sequencing was whole blood, taken at baseline. The source of these receptors is an adult who was a healthcare worker with PCR-confirmed SARS-CoV-2 infection or an uninfected control (not recorded which).

The table lists this clonotype with a few counts. The V and J genes are TRBV29-1 and TRBJ2-5; 8 bases are a match to TRBD1. The CDR3 extends over 14 amino acids. V lost 7 bases, J lost 5 bases, and 12 bases stayed unmatched. The germline V gene encodes CDR1 SQVTM and CDR2 ANQGSEA. This CDR3 is CSGRQGARAETQYF. In nucleotides, the CDR3 is TGCAGCGGGCGGCAGGGGGCGCGAGCCGAGACCCAGTACTTC.

With respect to this clonotype: One base away lies a much larger clone, so this may be a sequencing read error. Likely a read error: the CDR3 ends without its conserved phenylalanine or tryptophan. The rearrangement links TRBV6-2 or TRBV6-3 to TRBJ2-7; D ambiguous. CDR3 length: 11 amino acids. The ends were cut back, 3 bases at V and 5 bases at J, with 5 bases in the middle. Germline V gives CDR1 MNHEY, CDR2 SVGEGT. The CDR3 region is CASSYLHEQYI. The CDR3 DNA is TGTGCCAGCAGTTATCTCCACGAGCAGTACATC.

This clonotype was observed a handful of times. The rearrangement links TRBV25-1 to TRBJ2-5; TRBD2 might be the D (6 bases). The germline CDR1 and CDR2 sequences are MGHDK and SYGVNS. The V end was cut by 1 base, the J end by 5 bases, with 14 bases between. The CDR3 has 15 residues. The CDR3 here is CASSEWTTGAETQYF. In nucleotides, the CDR3 is TGTGCCAGCAGTGAATGGACGACGGGAGCGGAGACCCAGTACTTC.

The CDR3: CASSSGRPQHF. The CDR3 DNA follows: TGTGCCAGCAGTTCGGGAAGGCCCCAGCATTTT. This chain connects TRBV28 to TRBJ1-5; D not resolved. Trimming took 4 bases from V and 9 from J, leaving 7 bases between them. The CDR3 sequence is 11 residues long. CDR1 is MDHEN and CDR2 is SYDVKM in the germline V gene.

CDR3 nucleotides: TGCAGCGTTGACGGCGGGTTTGGTCTCTACAATGAGCAGTTCTTC. Amino acid sequence: CSVDGGFGLYNEQFF. The V gene is TRBV29-1, the J gene TRBJ2-1, with a possible D match to TRBD2 (5 bases). The germline V and J ends were trimmed by 3 bases and 3 bases, with 15 bases remaining between them. Germline V CDR1 and CDR2: SQVTM, ANQGSEA. This CDR3 has 15 amino acids.

Ten or more counts support this clonotype. This chain uses TRBV29-1 with TRBJ2-1; D is undetermined. The CDR3 covers 10 residues. CDR1 and CDR2 from the germline V gene are SQVTM and ANQGSEA. The germline V and J ends were trimmed by 6 bases and 9 bases, with 9 bases remaining between them. CDR3 residues: CSVKSGEQFF. CDR3 nucleotide sequence: TGCAGCGTGAAGTCGGGTGAGCAGTTCTTC.

This clonotype was seen more than once but under ten times. This rearrangement joins TRBV28 to TRBJ2-3; 8 bases line up with TRBD2. Losses at the gene ends were 2 bases for V and 0 bases for J; bases not matched to a gene: 7. The germline V gene encodes CDR1 MDHEN and CDR2 SYDVKM. The CDR3 has 17 amino acids. The CDR3 is CASSLGPGLVSTDTQYF. CDR3 DNA sequence: TGTGCCAGCAGTTTAGGGCCGGGACTAGTGAGCACAGATACGCAGTATTTT.

This clonotype showed up many times. The rearrangement links TRBV21-1 to TRBJ2-1; the table's D call, TRBD1, has no DNA check behind it. TRBV21-1 is recorded as a pseudogene. CDR3 size: 14 residues. CDR3 nucleotide sequence: TGTGCCAGCAGCCCTCGCCGGGAGAGCGATGAGCAGTTCTTC. This codes for CASSPRRESDEQFF.

This clonotype appeared a few times. The chain combines TRBV24-1 with TRBJ2-7; the match to TRBD1 covers 9 bases. Germline-derived CDR1 and CDR2 are KGHDR and SFDVKD. Trimming cost V 2 bases and J 7 bases; bases outside gene matches: 8. The CDR3 contains 15 residues. DNA of the CDR3: TGTGCCACCAGTGATTATGCACAGGGGGCTTTTGAGCAGTACTTC. This sequence encodes CATSDYAQGAFEQYF.

This clonotype has ten or more counts. The chain couples TRBV7-2 to TRBJ1-4, with 8 bases identical to TRBD1. From germline, CDR1 is SGHTA and CDR2 FQGNSA. With 1 base clipped from V and 7 bases from J, the junction kept 5 bases outside the gene matches. The CDR3 runs to 15 residues. The CDR3 is CASSLEGRGREKLFF. DNA for the CDR3: TGTGCCAGCAGCTTAGAAGGCAGGGGGCGTGAAAAACTGTTTTTT. Looking up the rest from reference TRBV7-2 and TRBJ1-4 gives the full variable domain: GAGVSQSPSNKVTEKGKDVELRCDPISGHTALYWYRQSLGQGLEFLIYFQGNSAPDKSGLPSDRFSAERTGGSVSTLTIQRTQQEDSAVYLCASSLEGRGREKLFFGSGTQLSVL.

This chain links TRBV20-1 with TRBJ2-5; D is undetermined. The length of the CDR3 is 13 residues. V shed 5 bases and J shed 1 base, with 11 bases lying between them. The germline V gene has CDR1 DFQATT and CDR2 SNEGSKA (reference sequence). The CDR3 here is CSAYRQAQETQYF. The CDR3 DNA reads TGCAGTGCTTATAGGCAGGCCCAAGAGACCCAGTACTTC.

V gene TRBV3-1 combines with J gene TRBJ2-4; 7 bases align to TRBD1. In germline, CDR1 is LGHDT, CDR2 YNNKEL (reference sequence). Trimming took 1 base from V and 14 from J; bases not matched to a gene: 5. The length of the CDR3 is 12 residues. The CDR3, as DNA: TGTGCCAGCAGCCAAGGGACAGGAGGAAAGTACTTC. Amino acid sequence: CASSQGTGGKYF.

The table lists this clonotype with many counts. The chain uses TRBV3-1 and TRBJ1-6; 8 nucleotides agree with TRBD1. V lost 5 bases, J lost 7 bases, and 4 bases stayed unmatched. The germline CDR1 and CDR2 sequences are LGHDT and YNNKEL (reference sequence). This CDR3 is built from 14 residues. The CDR3 reads CASSETGANSPLHF. The CDR3 coding sequence is TGTGCCAGCAGCGAGACAGGGGCAAATTCACCCCTCCACTTT.

CDR3 bases: TGTGCCAGCAGCCGACAGACAGGGTCGGCTGGAAACACCATATATTTT. Protein product: CASSRQTGSAGNTIYF. This chain uses TRBV12-3 or TRBV12-4 with TRBJ1-3; TRBD1 agrees at 7 bases. The CDR3 has 16 residues. J lost 2 bases, V lost 6 bases, and 10 bases had no gene match.

This clonotype was observed many times. V and J are TRBV19 and TRBJ2-1, with 12 bases fitting TRBD2. V gave up 9 bases and J gave up 5 bases; unmatched junction bases: 8. Germline V gene data show CDR1 as LNHDA and CDR2 as SQIVND (reference sequence). The CDR3 totals 15 residues. The CDR3 nucleotides read TGTGCCAGCAGACTAGCGGGAGTGAGACACAATGAGCAGTTCTTC. Its protein is CASRLAGVRHNEQFF.

This clonotype was counted ten times or more. The CDR3 loop is CASRGTGGNTEAFF. For the CDR3, the DNA is TGTGCCAGCAGGGGGACAGGGGGGAACACTGAAGCTTTCTTT. The chain joins TRBV6-5 to TRBJ1-1; 11 nucleotides align to TRBD1. CDR3 length: 14 residues. The germline V gene has CDR1 MNHEY and CDR2 SVGAGI. The ends lost 6 bases at V and 1 base at J; junction bases unmatched: 1.

The CDR3 is CASSPRDNTDTQYF. The CDR3 region has the DNA TGTGCCAGCTCACCCAGGGACAACACAGATACGCAGTATTTT. This sequence joins TRBV18 and TRBJ2-3, with D possibly being TRBD1 (6 bases). V shed 3 bases and J shed 2 bases, with 9 bases lying between them. Germline V gives CDR1 KGHSH, CDR2 LQKENI. The CDR3 has 14 residues.

There are many counts of this clonotype. The chain recombines TRBV5-1 with TRBJ2-1; the match to TRBD1 covers 7 bases. With 1 base clipped from V and 5 bases from J, the junction kept 9 bases outside the gene matches. Germline V CDR1 and CDR2: SGHRS, YFSETQ. The CDR3 spans 16 residues. The CDR3 sequence: CASSLNPRGTNNEQFF. CDR3 nucleotide sequence: TGCGCCAGCAGCTTGAACCCCAGGGGGACAAACAATGAGCAGTTCTTC.

This clonotype was counted many times. The CDR3 region is CASTHDEGRATDTQYF. The CDR3 DNA follows: TGTGCCAGCACCCACGACGAGGGGAGGGCGACAGATACGCAGTATTTT. This chain links TRBV9 with TRBJ2-3; 7 bases fit TRBD2. The V gene end was trimmed by 6 bases and the J gene end by 3 bases; junction bases not matched to a gene: 13. The CDR3 has 16 amino acids. The germline V gene encodes CDR1 SGDLS and CDR2 YYNGEE.

The chain links TRBV18 to TRBJ2-1; possible D gene TRBD1, 6 bases. V gave up 6 bases and J gave up 6 bases, with 18 bases separating them. This CDR3 is built from 15 residues. Germline loops: CDR1 KGHSH, CDR2 LQKENI. The CDR3 loop reads CASSLTGQGSNEQFF. In nucleotides, the CDR3 is TGTGCCAGCTCGCTCACGGGCCAGGGGAGCAATGAGCAGTTCTTC.

This clonotype was detected many times. The chain employs TRBV7-8 and TRBJ2-3, with D maybe TRBD2 (5 bases). CDR1 SGHVS and CDR2 FQNEAQ come from the germline V gene. The V and J ends lost 5 bases and 4 bases respectively, with 16 bases between them. The CDR3 sequence is 15 residues long. The CDR3 loop is CASSPSVGRPDTQYF. The CDR3 DNA reads as TGTGCCAGCAGCCCTTCCGTGGGGAGACCAGATACGCAGTATTTT.

The table lists this clonotype with many counts. This chain connects TRBV20-1 to TRBJ1-5; the D gene is possibly TRBD1 (6 bases). V was cut by 1 base and J by 0 bases, with 10 bases left in between. Looked up from germline, CDR1 is DFQATT and CDR2 is SNEGSKA (reference sequence). CDR3 length: 15 amino acids. Here the CDR3 reads CSARVQGTSNQPQHF. The CDR3 nucleotides are TGCAGTGCTAGAGTGCAGGGGACTAGCAATCAGCCCCAGCATTTT.

In its sample, this clonotype was seen many times. The gene calls are TRBV12-3 or TRBV12-4 and TRBJ2-7; TRBD1 matches 9 bases. J was trimmed by 5 bases and V by 4 bases; bases with no gene match: 6. The CDR3 runs 14 residues. CDR3 in amino acids: CASSWGTGSHEQYF. DNA for the CDR3: TGTGCCAGCAGTTGGGGGACAGGGTCCCACGAGCAGTACTTC.